Below are 31 T cell receptor beta chains sequenced from a single sample in a study of T cells in localized non-small cell lung cancer. Data came from immunoSEQ multiplex PCR; TCRdb stores just in-frame clones and leaves some out. The sample carries about 2,600 clones, around a quarter recorded once. The sample was lung tumor tissue, taken before any cancer treatment. The receptors stem from a female donor over 55 with stage I lung adenocarcinoma.

This clone was observed a few times. In nucleotides, the CDR3 is TGTGCCAGCAGCCAATTACAGGGGGGGAACGAGCAGTACTTC. Its translation is CASSQLQGGNEQYF. V usage is TRBV11-3 and J usage is TRBJ2-7; D possibly corresponds to TRBD1 (8 bases). Trimming shortened V by 5 bases and J by 5 bases, and 16 bases separated the two germline ends. Germline V gives CDR1 SGHNT, CDR2 YENEEA. The CDR3 is 14 amino acids.

This clone was counted only a few times. V gene TRBV6-8 combines with J gene TRBJ2-2; no clear D. The germline V gene has CDR1 MNHGY and CDR2 SAAAGT. V lost 6 bases and J 0 bases, leaving 5 bases between the germline ends. This CDR3 contains 13 residues. The CDR3 DNA reads as TGTGCCAGCAGCCCCGCGAACACCGGGGAGCTGTTTTTT. As protein: CASSPANTGELFF.

The chain couples TRBV28 to TRBJ2-5, with TRBD2 as a possible D gene (5 bases). The V and J ends lost 8 bases and 1 base respectively, with 14 bases between them. The CDR3 has 14 residues. Germline V gene lookup returns CDR1 MDHEN and CDR2 SYDVKM. The CDR3 loop is CASAQLSGQETQYF. The CDR3 DNA reads TGTGCCAGCGCCCAACTCAGCGGCCAAGAGACCCAGTACTTC.

This clone was observed a handful of times. The V call is TRBV28, the J call TRBJ1-5; D not resolved. This CDR3 is 15 amino acids long. The V and J ends lost 1 base and 0 bases respectively, with 7 bases between them. Germline V gives CDR1 MDHEN, CDR2 SYDVKM. CDR3 in amino acids: CASSLLSISNQPQHF. The DNA for the CDR3 is TGTGCCAGCAGTTTATTATCAATTAGCAATCAGCCCCAGCATTTT.

The J gene is TRBJ2-7, the V gene TRBV6-8; 7 bases fit TRBD1. The CDR3 covers 14 residues. J was trimmed by 5 bases and V by 7 bases; bases with no gene match: 11. CDR1 and CDR2 (germline): MNHGY, SAAAGT. The CDR3 DNA reads as TGTGCCAGCATTTCGAGGACAGGTACGGACGAGCAGTACTTC. It encodes CASISRTGTDEQYF.

The rearrangement links TRBV11-3 to TRBJ2-2, with 7 bases identical to TRBD1. Germline assignment: CDR1 SGHNT and CDR2 YENEEA. The CDR3 covers 15 residues. The V segment lost 5 bases and the J segment 4 bases; nucleotides outside the gene matches: 7. The CDR3 nucleotides read TGTGCCAGCAGCCCTACGGGACAGATCACCGGGGAGCTGTTTTTT. Protein product: CASSPTGQITGELFF.

This chain connects TRBV28 to TRBJ2-5; D gene unclear. Germline assignment: CDR1 MDHEN and CDR2 SYDVKM. The CDR3 is 13 amino acids. V was trimmed by 1 base and J by 4 bases, leaving 7 bases between them. The CDR3 DNA reads TGTGCCAGCAGTTTATCAACCACAGAGACCCAGTACTTC. As protein: CASSLSTTETQYF.

This clone was detected a few times. The chain is built from TRBV6-8 and TRBJ1-1; 7 nucleotides agree with TRBD1. After removal of 6 bases from V and 0 bases from J, the junction contained 10 bases not matched to a gene. CDR3 length: 16 amino acids. From germline, CDR1 is MNHGY and CDR2 SAAAGT. The CDR3 DNA reads as TGTGCCAGCAGCGGCCTCAGGGGGACGATGAACACTGAAGCTTTCTTT. This codes for CASSGLRGTMNTEAFF.

V usage is TRBV19 and J usage is TRBJ1-5; TRBD1 matches 10 bases. Germline CDR1 is LNHDA and CDR2 is SQIVND (reference sequence). V lost 7 bases to trimming and J lost 6 bases; unmatched junction nucleotides: 12. The CDR3 length is 16 residues. The CDR3 nucleotides are TGTGCCAGTACCCCGGTTACCGGGACAGGGGCTCAGCCCCAGCATTTT. Protein product: CASTPVTGTGAQPQHF.

V usage is TRBV19 and J usage is TRBJ2-7; 7 bases fit TRBD1. Germline V lookup: CDR1 LNHDA, CDR2 SQIVND (reference sequence). CDR3 size: 15 residues. The V and J ends lost 7 bases and 0 bases, in that order; junction bases with no gene match: 9. This CDR3 is CASKNRWDSSYEQYF. CDR3 DNA sequence: TGTGCCAGTAAAAACAGGTGGGACAGCTCCTACGAGCAGTACTTC. Full variable domain (remainder filled in from reference TRBV19 and TRBJ2-7): DGGITQSPKYLFRKEGQNVTLSCEQNLNHDAMYWYRQDPGQGLRLIYYSQIVNDFQKGDIAEGYSVSREKKESFPLTVTSAQKNPTAFYLCASKNRWDSSYEQYFGPGTRLTVT.

This clone showed up just a few times. V and J are TRBV7-6 and TRBJ2-3; unclear D gene. Looked up from germline, CDR1 is SGHVS and CDR2 is FNYEAQ. V was pared by 5 bases and J by 2 bases, with 14 bases between. The CDR3 sequence is 15 residues long. The CDR3 loop reads CASSQGRRYTDTQYF. As DNA, the CDR3 is TGTGCCAGCAGCCAAGGACGGCGGTACACAGATACGCAGTATTTT.

The chain links TRBV30 to TRBJ2-1; 9 positions agree with TRBD2. Trimming removed 1 base from V and 5 bases from J; junction bases left unmatched: 6. The CDR3 extends over 15 amino acids. The germline V gene encodes CDR1 GTSNPN and CDR2 SVGIG (reference sequence). CDR3 sequence: CAWSDWAGGNNEQFF. The DNA of the CDR3 is TGTGCCTGGAGTGACTGGGCGGGGGGGAACAATGAGCAGTTCTTC.

This clone was counted between two and nine times. The rearrangement uses TRBV9 and TRBJ1-1; TRBD1 aligns across 7 bases. There are 14 residues in the CDR3. Germline CDR1 reads SGDLS; CDR2 reads YYNGEE. The J segment lost 4 bases and the V segment lost 3 bases, leaving 6 bases of the junction unmatched. The CDR3 DNA follows: TGTGCCAGCAGCGAGAATTACAGGGGCACTGAAGCTTTCTTT. Translating gives CASSENYRGTEAFF.

The V call is TRBV14, the J call TRBJ1-2; D remains unclear. The CDR3 spans 15 residues. Germline V gene data show CDR1 as SGHDN and CDR2 as FVKESK. The ends were cut back, 0 bases at V and 0 bases at J, with 8 bases in the middle. The CDR3 DNA reads TGTGCCAGCAGCCAAGATCATGTAGCTAACTATGGCTACACCTTC. Protein sequence: CASSQDHVANYGYTF.

This clone qualifies as medium-sized. The chain employs TRBV18 and TRBJ1-2; D is possibly TRBD1 (5 bases). The length of the CDR3 is 14 residues. In germline, CDR1 is KGHSH, CDR2 LQKENI. V lost 0 bases and J 5 bases, leaving 10 bases between the germline ends. CDR3 in amino acids: CASSPPTESYGYTF. The CDR3, as DNA: TGTGCCAGCTCACCACCGACAGAAAGTTATGGCTACACCTTC.

The genes are TRBV28 and TRBJ1-2, with unresolved D. The CDR3 is 13 residues long. V was clipped by 3 bases and J by 5 bases, with 10 bases between them. CDR1 MDHEN and CDR2 SYDVKM come from the germline V gene. For the CDR3, the DNA is TGTGCCAGCAGTTTGGTGGGTAAATATGGCTACACCTTC. Its protein is CASSLVGKYGYTF.

The chain joins TRBV19 to TRBJ2-2, with D perhaps matching TRBD1 (5 bases). This CDR3 contains 14 residues. Germline values: CDR1 LNHDA, CDR2 SQIVND (reference sequence). CDR3 region: CGTTDSLYSGELFF. CDR3 nucleotides: TGTGGGACAACCGACAGTTTATACTCCGGGGAGCTGTTTTTT.

This clone was seen a handful of times. This chain connects TRBV6-8 to TRBJ1-2; unclear D gene. V was shortened by 3 bases and J by 0 bases, with 14 bases between the two germline ends. This CDR3 contains 16 residues. Looked up from germline, CDR1 is MNHGY and CDR2 is SAAAGT. The CDR3 sequence: CASSYNEQAANYGYTF. The CDR3 bases are TGTGCCAGCAGTTATAACGAGCAGGCCGCTAACTATGGCTACACCTTC.

This clone counts as medium-sized (0.01 to 0.1%). The gene calls are TRBV11-3 and TRBJ1-1, with 7 bases fitting TRBD1. The CDR3 is 14 amino acids. V gave up 5 bases and J gave up 5 bases; unmatched junction bases: 8. CDR1 and CDR2 (germline): SGHNT, YENEEA. Here the CDR3 DNA reads TGTGCCAGCAGCCTTACAGGGGATGGGACTGAAGCTTTCTTT. It specifies CASSLTGDGTEAFF.

This chain joins TRBV29-1 and TRBJ2-7; tentatively, D is TRBD2 (6 bases). From germline, CDR1 is SQVTM and CDR2 ANQGSEA. CDR3 length: 13 amino acids. V was clipped by 6 bases and J by 2 bases, with 14 bases between them. CDR3 DNA sequence: TGCAGCGTAAAACCGGGACTGACCTACGAGCAGTACTTC. Its translation: CSVKPGLTYEQYF.

This clone was observed a few times. The chain joins TRBV4-1 to TRBJ2-7; weak D call: TRBD2 (5 bases). Deletions cut 2 bases from V and 3 bases from J, with 11 bases between. CDR1 is MGHRA and CDR2 is YSYEKL in the germline V gene. CDR3 length: 14 residues. The CDR3 loop is CASSQQSGNYEQYF. DNA of the CDR3: TGCGCCAGCAGCCAACAAAGCGGCAACTACGAGCAGTACTTC.

The table lists this clone with many counts. The chain joins TRBV7-2 to TRBJ2-3; D not resolved. CDR1 SGHTA and CDR2 FQGNSA come from the germline V gene. The V end lost 8 bases, the J end lost 3 bases, and 12 bases lay between the germline ends. The CDR3 spans 13 residues. CDR3 residues: CASSGAATDTQYF. CDR3 DNA: TGTGCCAGCTCAGGTGCGGCGACAGATACGCAGTATTTT.

J is TRBJ1-4 and V is TRBV30; 10 bases are a match to TRBD1. The germline V gene has CDR1 GTSNPN and CDR2 SVGIG (reference sequence). With 0 bases clipped from V and 4 bases from J, the junction kept 2 bases outside the gene matches. CDR3 size: 15 residues. The CDR3 nucleotides read TGTGCCTGGAGTGTGGGACAGGGGTATAATGAAAAACTGTTTTTT. The encoded protein is CAWSVGQGYNEKLFF.

This clone was detected a few times. The genes are TRBV6-8 and TRBJ2-5; D uncertain. Trimming took off 5 bases at V and 3 bases at J, with 13 bases between the two ends. Germline CDR1 is MNHGY and CDR2 is SAAAGT. The CDR3 has 14 residues. The CDR3 region is CASSDGRKEETQYF. CDR3 DNA sequence: TGTGCCAGCAGTGACGGACGGAAAGAAGAGACCCAGTACTTC.

The V call is TRBV18, the J call TRBJ2-3; 8 nucleotides agree with TRBD1. J was trimmed by 1 base and V by 4 bases; bases with no gene match: 4. This CDR3 region has 15 residues. Germline CDR1 reads KGHSH; CDR2 reads LQKENI. The CDR3 bases are TGTGCCAGCTCACTCGGACAGGGAGGCACAGATACGCAGTATTTT. It yields the protein CASSLGQGGTDTQYF.

This chain joins TRBV6-8 and TRBJ1-4; D remains unclear. This CDR3 is built from 13 residues. CDR1 MNHGY and CDR2 SAAAGT come from the germline V gene. Trimming removed 6 bases at V and 4 bases at J, with 9 bases between. The chain's CDR3 is CASRPRFNEKLFF. CDR3 coding DNA: TGTGCCAGCAGGCCTAGGTTTAATGAAAAACTGTTTTTT.

Only a few counts were recorded for this clone. The chain has TRBV7-1 and TRBJ2-1; no clear D. TRBV7-1 is given ORF status, its function remaining uncertain. CDR3 size: 15 residues. V lost 4 bases to trimming and J lost 5 bases, with 15 bases between them. This CDR3 is CASSLNVGPNNEQFF. DNA of the CDR3: TGTGCCAGCAGCTTAAACGTAGGTCCCAACAATGAGCAGTTCTTC.

The table lists this clone with a count of one. V is TRBV16 and J is TRBJ1-2; D gene unclear. In germline, CDR1 is KGHSY, CDR2 FQNENV. Trimming removed 3 bases from V and 0 bases from J, with 5 bases in between. The CDR3 runs to 13 residues. The CDR3 region is CASSQVPNYGYTF. CDR3 sequence (DNA): TGTGCCAGCAGCCAGGTTCCTAACTATGGCTACACCTTC. Combining the CDR3 with reference TRBV16 and TRBJ1-2 gives the whole variable domain GEEVAQTPKHLVRGEGQKAKLYCAPIKGHSYVFWYQQVLKNEFKFLISFQNENVFDETGMPKERFSAKCLPNSPCSLEIQATKLEDSAVYFCASSQVPNYGYTFGSGTRLTVV.

In this sample, this clone turned up a few times. The rearrangement joins TRBV6-8 to TRBJ1-1; unclear D gene. This CDR3 spans 15 amino acids. Trimming removed 0 bases at V and 0 bases at J, with 8 bases between. Germline V gene data show CDR1 as MNHGY and CDR2 as SAAAGT. This chain's CDR3 is CASSYSWALNTEAFF. The CDR3 bases are TGTGCCAGCAGTTACTCGTGGGCTCTGAACACTGAAGCTTTCTTT.

The chain joins TRBV5-1 to TRBJ2-5, with D possibly TRBD2 on 5 matching bases. V shed 5 bases and J shed 0 bases, with 14 bases lying between them. There are 15 residues in the CDR3. Germline V gene sequence: CDR1 SGHRS, CDR2 YFSETQ. The CDR3 DNA follows: TGCGCCAGCAGTTCCTCGGGAAACTACCAAGAGACCCAGTACTTC. Translation gives CASSSSGNYQETQYF.

V usage is TRBV30 and J usage is TRBJ1-3; the D is unclear. The V end lost 1 base, the J end lost 1 base, and 5 bases lay between the germline ends. CDR3 length equals 13 residues. Germline V gene data show CDR1 as GTSNPN and CDR2 as SVGIG (reference sequence). The CDR3 DNA reads TGTGCCTGGAGTGGAGGTTCTGGAAACACCATATATTTT. This sequence encodes CAWSGGSGNTIYF.